The 28 T cell receptor beta chains listed next were all sequenced from one sample in a study of cytomegalovirus exposure and HLA in healthy donors. TCRdb's table, derived via immunoSEQ multiplex PCR, lists solely in-frame clones and lacks some. Of about 160,000 clones listed, 84% were seen once; the top ten hold roughly 10%. What was sequenced was PBMCs. These receptors all come from a man aged 30 to 39 in good health and CMV-seropositive.

The chain is built from TRBV14 and TRBJ2-3, with D possibly being TRBD2 (6 bases). The CDR3 is 16 amino acids. V was shortened by 0 bases and J by 2 bases, with 12 bases between the two germline ends. The V gene's germline CDR1 is SGHDN and CDR2 FVKESK. The CDR3 nucleotides are TGTGCCAGCAGCCAAGATTGGCGGGGTAACACAGATACGCAGTATTTT. This sequence encodes CASSQDWRGNTDTQYF.

The chain couples TRBV19 to TRBJ2-6; 8 nucleotides align to TRBD1. This CDR3 region has 19 residues. With V trimmed by 6 bases and J by 4 bases, 17 bases remained unmatched. Per the germline V gene, CDR1 is LNHDA and CDR2 is SQIVND (reference sequence). CDR3 bases: TGTGCCAGTAGCCGAGAGGGACAGGTGGTTCCGGAAGGGGCCAACGTCCTGACTTTC. Translation gives CASSREGQVVPEGANVLTF.

The chain employs TRBV5-1 and TRBJ2-7, with unresolved D. This CDR3 has 11 residues. V was pared by 5 bases and J by 3 bases, with 6 bases between. Germline V CDR1 and CDR2: SGHRS, YFSETQ. The CDR3 loop is CASSYSYEQYF. The CDR3 nucleotides are TGCGCCAGCAGTTACAGCTACGAGCAGTACTTC.

This clone has just one count. This chain uses TRBV15 with TRBJ1-1; D gene uncertain. Per germline, CDR1 LNHNV and CDR2 YYDKDF (reference sequence). The CDR3 extends over 13 amino acids. V lost 2 bases and J 8 bases, leaving 12 bases between the germline ends. In nucleotides, the CDR3 is TGTGCCACCAGCAGATGGGGAGCTGAGGAAGCTTTCTTT. Translation gives CATSRWGAEEAFF.

The V and J genes are TRBV28 and TRBJ1-5, with a possible D match to TRBD1 (5 bases). The germline V gene encodes CDR1 MDHEN and CDR2 SYDVKM. V was clipped by 7 bases and J by 2 bases, with 15 bases between them. CDR3 length equals 15 residues. CDR3 sequence: CASNPGGVRNQPQHF. In nucleotides, the CDR3 is TGTGCCAGCAACCCTGGGGGGGTCCGCAATCAGCCCCAGCATTTT.

This clone was recorded a few times. J is TRBJ1-1 and V is TRBV7-9; 7 bases fit TRBD1. Trimming cost V 4 bases and J 5 bases; bases outside gene matches: 4. The CDR3 totals 13 residues. Germline V gene sequence: CDR1 SEHNR, CDR2 FQNEAQ (reference sequence). The CDR3: CASSSDRETEAFF. In DNA form, the CDR3 reads TGTGCCAGCAGCTCAGACAGGGAAACTGAAGCTTTCTTT.

The chain uses TRBV28 and TRBJ1-2, with TRBD1 identical over 10 bases. The V segment lost 6 bases and the J segment 7 bases; nucleotides outside the gene matches: 14. Germline lookup yields CDR1 MDHEN and CDR2 SYDVKM. The CDR3 sequence is 16 residues long. DNA for the CDR3: TGTGCCAGCAGAAATCCGGGACAGGGGATGTTGGTTGGCTACACCTTC. This encodes CASRNPGQGMLVGYTF.

V and J are TRBV9 and TRBJ2-5; a weak D match, TRBD1 (6 bases). V lost 4 bases and J 5 bases, leaving 18 bases between the germline ends. The CDR3 has 15 amino acids. Germline V CDR1 and CDR2: SGDLS, YYNGEE. The CDR3 DNA reads as TGTGCCAGCAGCATCCCAACAGGGAGCGGCGAGACCCAGTACTTC. It codes for CASSIPTGSGETQYF. Full variable domain (outside the CDR3, taken from reference TRBV9 and TRBJ2-5): DSGVTQTPKHLITATGQRVTLRCSPRSGDLSVYWYQQSLDQGLQFLIQYYNGEERAKGNILERFSAQQFPDLHSELNLSSLELGDSALYFCASSIPTGSGETQYFGPGTRLLVL.

This clone was counted a single time. The chain carries TRBV25-1 and TRBJ2-5; the D gene is possibly TRBD1 (6 bases). V dropped 5 bases and J dropped 2 bases, with 12 bases sitting between them. This CDR3 has 14 residues. Germline CDR1 and CDR2: MGHDK and SYGVNS. The CDR3 sequence is CASSLQGLQETQYF. CDR3 sequence (DNA): TGTGCCAGCAGTCTCCAGGGGTTACAAGAGACCCAGTACTTC.

This rearrangement joins TRBV2 to TRBJ2-1, with TRBD2 identical over 13 bases. J gave up 8 bases and V 6 bases, and 7 bases lay outside the gene matches. This CDR3 is built from 15 residues. Germline V gives CDR1 SNHLY, CDR2 FYNNEI. CDR3 bases: TGTGCCAGCAGCCCCGGACTAGCGGGAGTTCATGAGCAGTTCTTC. Amino acids: CASSPGLAGVHEQFF.

The J gene is TRBJ2-1, the V gene TRBV29-1, with 8 bases fitting TRBD2. The V gene's germline CDR1 is SQVTM and CDR2 ANQGSEA. This CDR3 spans 13 amino acids. With V trimmed by 7 bases and J by 4 bases, 6 bases remained unmatched. CDR3 sequence reads: CSGRGALYNEQFF. CDR3 DNA sequence: TGCAGCGGGCGGGGGGCCTTGTACAATGAGCAGTTCTTC.

The V call is TRBV18, the J call TRBJ2-2; 9 bases are a match to TRBD1. Germline V gene data show CDR1 as KGHSH and CDR2 as LQKENI. The CDR3 has 15 residues. Trimming took 11 bases from V and 7 from J; bases not matched to a gene: 14. CDR3 protein: CASYPGTGSVGELFF. The CDR3 DNA reads as TGTGCCTCCTACCCCGGGACAGGGTCTGTCGGGGAGCTGTTTTTT.

The chain carries TRBV4-3 and TRBJ1-1; 8 nucleotides match TRBD1. Germline V gene sequence: CDR1 LGHNA, CDR2 YSLEER. This CDR3 is built from 14 residues. Trimming cost V 8 bases and J 4 bases; bases outside gene matches: 9. CDR3 in DNA: TGCGCCAGCGTTATCGACAGGGGTGGCACTGAAGCTTTCTTT. Translation gives CASVIDRGGTEAFF.

The V gene is TRBV19, the J gene TRBJ2-7, with TRBD1 matching 8 bases. There are 12 residues in the CDR3. Germline V CDR1 and CDR2: LNHDA, SQIVND (reference sequence). The ends lost 3 bases at V and 11 bases at J; junction bases unmatched: 6. CDR3 amino acids: CASSILGQEKYF. The CDR3 coding sequence is TGTGCCAGTAGTATTTTGGGACAGGAGAAGTACTTC. The full variable domain, completed using reference TRBV19 and TRBJ2-7, is DGGITQSPKYLFRKEGQNVTLSCEQNLNHDAMYWYRQDPGQGLRLIYYSQIVNDFQKGDIAEGYSVSREKKESFPLTVTSAQKNPTAFYLCASSILGQEKYFGPGTRLTVT.

This clone was counted a single time. V gene TRBV27 combines with J gene TRBJ2-7, with TRBD2 matching over 7 bases. The V segment lost 5 bases and the J segment 1 base; nucleotides outside the gene matches: 8. Germline V gene sequence: CDR1 MNHEY, CDR2 SMNVEV (reference sequence). CDR3 length equals 15 residues. The DNA for the CDR3 is TGTGCCAGCAGTCCTAGCGGTGTATTTTCCTACGAGCAGTACTTC. It translates to CASSPSGVFSYEQYF.

The chain is built from TRBV19 and TRBJ1-2, with D perhaps matching TRBD1 (6 bases). V was clipped by 2 bases and J by 4 bases, with 11 bases between them. Germline CDR1 LNHDA, CDR2 SQIVND (reference sequence). The CDR3 runs 14 residues. The CDR3: CASSINRERYGYTF. Here the CDR3 DNA reads TGTGCCAGTAGTATAAACAGGGAACGCTATGGCTACACCTTC. Together with reference TRBV19 and TRBJ1-2, the CDR3 gives the full variable domain: DGGITQSPKYLFRKEGQNVTLSCEQNLNHDAMYWYRQDPGQGLRLIYYSQIVNDFQKGDIAEGYSVSREKKESFPLTVTSAQKNPTAFYLCASSINRERYGYTFGSGTRLTVV.

The genes are TRBV7-6 and TRBJ1-3; D might be TRBD1 (5 bases). The CDR3 has 16 residues. The V end lost 0 bases, the J end lost 2 bases, and 11 bases lay between the germline ends. Germline CDR1 SGHVS, CDR2 FNYEAQ. Here the CDR3 reads CASSLADRYTGNTIYF. As DNA, the CDR3 is TGTGCCAGCAGCTTAGCAGACAGATATACTGGAAACACCATATATTTT.

The chain links TRBV28 to TRBJ1-1; D gene uncertain. The CDR3 loop spans 12 amino acids. Per germline, CDR1 MDHEN and CDR2 SYDVKM. V was clipped by 6 bases and J by 11 bases, with 16 bases between them. CDR3 residues: CASRPTGPGAFF. The CDR3 DNA reads TGTGCCAGCAGACCTACCGGCCCCGGGGCTTTCTTT. The whole variable domain, remainder taken from reference TRBV28 and TRBJ1-1, is DVKVTQSSRYLVKRTGEKVFLECVQDMDHENMFWYRQDPGLGLRLIYFSYDVKMKEKGDIPEGYSVSREKKERFSLILESASTNQTSMYLCASRPTGPGAFFGQGTRLTVV.

V gene TRBV7-7 combines with J gene TRBJ2-5; 7 bases are shared with TRBD2. Germline values: CDR1 SSHAT, CDR2 FNYEAQ (reference sequence). Trimming took 1 base from V and 4 from J; bases not matched to a gene: 6. The CDR3 consists of 15 residues. The CDR3 region has the DNA TGTGCCAGCAGCTTAGATGGGGGGGTAGGAGAGACCCAGTACTTC. Its translation: CASSLDGGVGETQYF.

This rearrangement joins TRBV4-1 to TRBJ2-3, with 14 nucleotides matching TRBD2. J gave up 1 base and V 3 bases, and 3 bases lay outside the gene matches. The germline gives CDR1 MGHRA, CDR2 YSYEKL. The CDR3 runs 17 residues. The CDR3 DNA follows: TGCGCCAGCAGCCAGCAGGGACTAGCGGGAGGCACAGATACGCAGTATTTT. Amino acids: CASSQQGLAGGTDTQYF.

This chain uses TRBV2 with TRBJ2-3; TRBD1 might be the D (6 bases). Germline V gene sequence: CDR1 SNHLY, CDR2 FYNNEI. The CDR3 consists of 14 residues. The germline V and J ends were trimmed by 6 bases and 11 bases, with 21 bases remaining between them. Written as DNA, the CDR3 is TGTGCCAGCAGCCGACCTATAGAGGGGGAAAGGCAGTATTTT. Translated, it gives CASSRPIEGERQYF.

The table lists this clone with a few counts. The V gene is TRBV28, the J gene TRBJ2-7; weak D call: TRBD2 (5 bases). V was pared by 1 base and J by 6 bases, with 7 bases between. CDR3 size: 12 residues. Germline V gene data show CDR1 as MDHEN and CDR2 as SYDVKM. This chain's CDR3 is CASSLSAGEQYF. For the CDR3, the DNA is TGTGCCAGCAGTTTATCGGCGGGCGAGCAGTACTTC.

The V call is TRBV29-1, the J call TRBJ2-7; 10 bases agree with TRBD1. The CDR3 has 14 amino acids. Losses at the gene ends were 4 bases for V and 4 bases for J; bases not matched to a gene: 7. CDR1 is SQVTM and CDR2 is ANQGSEA in the germline V gene. CDR3 protein: CSVVFGTGAYEQYF. The CDR3 DNA reads as TGCAGCGTTGTTTTTGGGACAGGGGCTTACGAGCAGTACTTC.

This clone was picked up a small number of times. The chain joins TRBV6-5 to TRBJ1-2; D is possibly TRBD1 (6 bases). In germline, CDR1 is MNHEY, CDR2 SVGAGI. Trimming pared 7 bases from V and 5 bases from J, leaving 8 bases between. The CDR3 has 11 residues. CDR3 loop: CASTTGYGYTF. DNA of the CDR3: TGTGCCAGCACGACAGGATATGGCTACACCTTC.

The rearrangement uses TRBV4-1 and TRBJ2-7; 7 bases map to TRBD2. CDR3 length: 15 residues. Germline-derived CDR1 and CDR2 are MGHRA and YSYEKL. J gave up 0 bases and V 4 bases, and 6 bases lay outside the gene matches. The CDR3: CASSPREGSSYEQYF. The CDR3 region has the DNA TGCGCCAGCAGCCCCAGGGAGGGTAGCTCCTACGAGCAGTACTTC.

V is TRBV5-1 and J is TRBJ2-3; weak D call: TRBD1 (6 bases). The CDR3 sequence is 15 residues long. V was shortened by 0 bases and J by 0 bases, with 8 bases between the two germline ends. CDR1 and CDR2 (germline): SGHRS, YFSETQ. The CDR3 nucleotides are TGCGCCAGCAGCTTGGACAGGGCTAGCACAGATACGCAGTATTTT. This encodes CASSLDRASTDTQYF.

CDR3 nucleotide sequence: TGCGCCAGCAGCTTGAATTCGAGTCCTGGAGGGGAAAAACTGTTTTTT. Translating gives CASSLNSSPGGEKLFF. This chain joins TRBV5-1 and TRBJ1-4; D call uncertain. V gave up 1 base and J gave up 8 bases, with 18 bases separating them. Germline CDR1 is SGHRS and CDR2 is YFSETQ. CDR3 length equals 16 residues.

This chain's CDR3 is CASSGASGSKQFF. CDR3 nucleotide sequence: TGTGCCAGCAGTGGGGCTAGCGGGAGCAAGCAGTTCTTC. This rearrangement joins TRBV6-1 to TRBJ2-1; 10 bases map to TRBD2. Germline V gives CDR1 MNHNS, CDR2 SASEGT. V lost 4 bases and J lost 11; bases outside the gene matches: 5. This CDR3 has 13 residues.